This is a list of T cell receptor beta chains from one sample in a study of PD-L1 blockade in urothelial cancer. The data were produced by immunoSEQ multiplex PCR, yet TCRdb's version contains in-frame clones alone and is incomplete. Of approximately 26,000 clones listed, roughly 90% are singletons. Source: PBMCs, taken around atezolizumab (anti-PD-L1) treatment. The receptor source for this set is a man aged 55-75 years with urothelial cancer. The CDR3 runs from the conserved cysteine through the conserved F or W. The D gene is left open where the match is weak. Where a row states a size, it is once, few, many or the class of an expanded clone; other rows omit it.

cdr3_aa	cdr3_nt	j_call	v_call	d_call	clone_size
CSVSRGAGGETQYF	TGCAGCGTTTCGCGGGGGGCCGGGGGTGAGACCCAGTACTTC	TRBJ2-5	TRBV29-1	TRBD2	-
CASSLISKGQGVYEQYF	TGCGCCAGCAGCTTGATTTCTAAGGGACAGGGTGTATACGAGCAGTACTTC	TRBJ2-7	TRBV5-1	TRBD1	-
CASSLIGFYEQYF	TGTGCCAGCAGCTTGATCGGGTTCTACGAGCAGTACTTC	TRBJ2-7	TRBV5-6	-	-
CASTQTGDRAQYF	TGCGCCAGCACACAGACAGGGGACAGGGCCCAGTACTTC	TRBJ2-5	TRBV5-1	TRBD1	once
CASSRVRGYTEAFF	TGTGCCAGCAGCCGTGTCCGGGGGTACACTGAAGCTTTCTTT	TRBJ1-1	TRBV14	-	-
CASSLSVRETQYF	TGTGCCAGCAGCTTATCAGTAAGAGAGACCCAGTACTTC	TRBJ2-5	TRBV11-3	-	-
CASSFTGAGETQYF	TGCGCCAGCAGCTTTACAGGGGCCGGGGAGACCCAGTACTTC	TRBJ2-5	TRBV5-1	TRBD1	-
CASISWPVGYTF	TGTGCCAGCATCTCGTGGCCAGTGGGCTACACCTTC	TRBJ1-2	TRBV6-5	-	-
CSVEGDRSGANVLTF	TGCAGCGTTGAAGGGGACAGGTCTGGGGCCAACGTCCTGACTTTC	TRBJ2-6	TRBV29-1	TRBD1	-
CASGDRTNTEAFF	TGTGCCAGCGGGGACAGGACGAACACTGAAGCTTTCTTT	TRBJ1-1	TRBV28	TRBD1	-
CASSEFRQSETQYF	TGTGCCAGCAGTGAATTTAGACAGTCGGAGACCCAGTACTTC	TRBJ2-5	TRBV2	-	-
CASRPGSGYGYTF	TGTGCCAGCAGACCCGGATCGGGCTATGGCTACACCTTC	TRBJ1-2	TRBV6-5	-	-
CASSLGASGYQETQYF	TGCGCCAGCAGCTTGGGTGCTAGCGGGTACCAAGAGACCCAGTACTTC	TRBJ2-5	TRBV5-1	TRBD2	-
CATVPGQGPNTEAFF	TGTGCCACCGTCCCGGGACAGGGCCCCAACACTGAAGCTTTCTTT	TRBJ1-1	TRBV6-1	TRBD1	few
CASSRGTVTGQPQHF	TGTGCCAGTAGTAGGGGGACAGTGACAGGTCAGCCCCAGCATTTT	TRBJ1-5	TRBV19	TRBD1	-
CASSLAGRGYTF	TGTGCCAGCAGCTTGGCCGGGAGAGGCTACACCTTC	TRBJ1-2	TRBV7-3	-	-
CASLLSGTGDYEQYF	TGTGCCAGCCTACTCTCCGGGACAGGGGACTACGAGCAGTACTTC	TRBJ2-7	TRBV21-1	-	-
CASSLQGLGNQPQHF	TGTGCCAGTAGTCTCCAGGGACTTGGCAATCAGCCCCAGCATTTT	TRBJ1-5	TRBV19	-	-
CASGRGLAIGEQYF	TGTGCCAGCGGGCGGGGACTAGCGATCGGCGAGCAGTACTTC	TRBJ2-7	TRBV6-1	TRBD2	-
CSVYSGNTEAFF	TGCAGCGTTTATTCAGGGAACACTGAAGCTTTCTTT	TRBJ1-1	TRBV29-1	-	-
CASSIGQAGGSPLHF	TGTGCCAGCAGCATAGGACAGGCCGGCGGTTCACCCCTCCACTTT	TRBJ1-6	TRBV9	TRBD1	-
CASRKTENNYGYTF	TGTGCCAGCCGAAAGACAGAGAATAACTATGGCTACACCTTC	TRBJ1-2	TRBV19	-	-
CASSVDGQGYTEAFF	TGTGCCAGCAGCGTAGATGGCCAGGGATACACTGAAGCTTTCTTT	TRBJ1-1	TRBV9	-	few
CASSSSSTGGGETQYF	TGTGCCAGCAGCTCCTCCAGTACAGGGGGCGGAGAGACCCAGTACTTC	TRBJ2-5	TRBV5-4	TRBD1	-
CASSPTGLRQPQHF	TGTGCCAGCAGCCCGACAGGGTTAAGGCAGCCCCAGCATTTT	TRBJ1-5	TRBV2	TRBD1	-
CASSFSRGGSSYEQYF	TGTGCCAGCAGCTTTTCGCGGGGGGGGAGCTCCTACGAGCAGTACTTC	TRBJ2-7	TRBV5-6	TRBD2	-
CASSMGQGLGEQYF	TGTGCCAGCAGTATGGGACAGGGACTGGGCGAGCAGTACTTC	TRBJ2-7	TRBV6-4	TRBD1	-